This TCR beta chain was identified during a study of T cells in women clearing cervical HPV infection. Whole-study results and caveats: Repertoire richness, not evenness, was significantly elevated in CIN3+ cases versus controls. T-cell numbers per sample were unknown and may explain richness differences. A classifier using richness and V gene abundances reached an AUC of approximately 0.79.

Concerning this clone: Antigen specificity is unknown. Sequencing ends 3 residues short of the CDR3 end; the germline J gene provides the rest. Other DNA sequences of this sample code for an identical CDR3.

TCRdb keeps only in-frame clones here, not all; method: immunoSEQ multiplex PCR. Across about 20,000 clones, the top ten clones capture roughly 3.2% of the sample. The CDR3 contains 15 residues. The ends lost 1 base at V and 8 bases at J; junction bases unmatched: 8. Per germline, CDR1 DFQATT and CDR2 SNEGSKA (reference sequence). All participants had a single incident cervical HPV16 infection, and prevalent HPV16 infections were excluded. The source is a woman between 18 and 70 years old with a cervical HPV16 infection that either progressed to CIN3+ or cleared (not recorded which). Sequencing input: blood buffy coat. This chain joins TRBV20-1 and TRBJ1-4; 9 positions agree with TRBD1. The sequenced CDR3 bases are TGCAGTGCTAGAGGGCTAGGGACAGGGCGGGAAAAA. Translated: CSARGLGTGREK. The entire CDR3 protein reads CSARGLGTGREKLFF.